Each of the 19 T cell receptor beta chains below was sequenced from the same sample in a study of T-cell reconstitution after alpha-beta-depleted transplantation in children. Library preparation (for TCRbeta) was performed with unique molecular identifiers. Each CDR3 protein gets one entry after TCRdb re-called the PCR reads with MiXCR. This sample has about 610,000 distinct CDR3 sequences, with about 10% found just once. Sequenced here: PBMCs from the stem cell graft donor, sampled from the stem cell graft. The receptor set was obtained from a human donor who donated a stem cell graft to a child with acute myeloid leukemia.

This clonotype appeared many times. The rearrangement joins TRBV7-9 to TRBJ2-1, with D maybe TRBD1 (6 bases). CDR3 length equals 14 residues. The V gene lost 2 bases and the J gene lost 8 bases, with 13 bases spanning the gap. CDR1 and CDR2 from the germline V gene are SEHNR and FQNEAQ (reference sequence). CDR3 nucleotide sequence: TGTGCCAGCAGCTTACAGGGGAAGGGCGATGAGCAGTTCTTC. Translation: CASSLQGKGDEQFF.

This clonotype was picked up many times. V usage is TRBV25-1 and J usage is TRBJ1-2; D call uncertain. Trimming left V 5 bases short and J 4 bases short, with 14 bases between. This CDR3 is built from 14 residues. In germline, CDR1 is MGHDK, CDR2 SYGVNS. The CDR3 region is CASSPPEFGYGYTF. CDR3 sequence (DNA): TGTGCCAGCAGTCCTCCTGAGTTTGGCTATGGCTACACCTTC.

The rearrangement joins TRBV3-1 to TRBJ1-2, with D perhaps matching TRBD1 (6 bases). Per the germline V gene, CDR1 is LGHDT and CDR2 is YNNKEL (reference sequence). This CDR3 is 15 amino acids long. The V end was cut by 4 bases, the J end by 3 bases, with 15 bases between. As DNA, the CDR3 is TGTGCCAGCAGCCCCTCACAGGGAGAGGACTATGGCTACACCTTC. It codes for CASSPSQGEDYGYTF.

This clonotype was detected many times. J is TRBJ2-1 and V is TRBV2; D is perhaps TRBD1 or TRBD2 (5 bases each). Germline V CDR1 and CDR2: SNHLY, FYNNEI. CDR3 size: 12 residues. With 5 bases removed from V and 10 bases from J, the gap between germline ends came to 12 bases. CDR3 nucleotide sequence: TGTGCCAGCAGTCTTTTGTGGGGGGAGCAGTTCTTC. Translating it yields CASSLLWGEQFF.

This clonotype was seen ten or more times. The chain links TRBV5-4 to TRBJ2-5; D possibly uses TRBD1 or TRBD2 (5 bases each). This CDR3 contains 14 residues. Germline V gene data show CDR1 as SGHNT and CDR2 as YYREEE (reference sequence). V lost 4 bases and J 2 bases, leaving 12 bases between the germline ends. The CDR3 reads CASSQGTVQETQYF. DNA for the CDR3: TGTGCCAGCAGCCAAGGGACGGTACAAGAGACCCAGTACTTC.

Concerning this clonotype: The germline gene is not matched at one end of the junction; a read error may be the cause. The J gene is TRBJ2-7, the V gene TRBV5-1; TRBD2 is a possible D gene (5 bases). The CDR3 extends over 10 amino acids. Germline V gives CDR1 SGHRS, CDR2 YFSETQ. The DNA for the CDR3 is TGCGCCAGCAGCGGCGAGGGTCGGGACTTC. Its translation: CASSGEGRDF.

This chain links TRBV27 with TRBJ2-7; unclear D gene. This CDR3 is built from 15 residues. Trimming removed 4 bases at V and 4 bases at J, with 17 bases between. Germline V gene data show CDR1 as MNHEY and CDR2 as SMNVEV (reference sequence). In nucleotides, the CDR3 is TGTGCCAGCAGTTCGCCCCCCGGGTCGCTTTACGAGCAGTACTTC. Translating gives CASSSPPGSLYEQYF.

This clonotype was seen repeatedly, ten times or more. The rearrangement uses TRBV20-1 and TRBJ2-7, with 10 positions matching TRBD2. V lost 3 bases to trimming and J lost 3 bases; unmatched junction nucleotides: 11. This CDR3 is built from 16 residues. CDR1 and CDR2 (germline): DFQATT, SNEGSKA (reference sequence). In nucleotides, the CDR3 is TGCAGTGCTAGCCGGTCTCTAGCGGGAGAGTACTACGAGCAGTACTTC. Protein: CSASRSLAGEYYEQYF.

In its sample, this clonotype was seen a few times. The rearrangement links TRBV19 to TRBJ2-1; 8 bases agree with TRBD1. The V gene's germline CDR1 is LNHDA and CDR2 SQIVND (reference sequence). The V segment lost 4 bases and the J segment 6 bases; nucleotides outside the gene matches: 2. There are 13 residues in the CDR3. The CDR3 region is CASSRDRGNEQFF. The CDR3 DNA sequence: TGTGCCAGTAGTAGAGACAGGGGCAATGAGCAGTTCTTC.

The sample holds a few counts of this clonotype. The chain employs TRBV5-6 and TRBJ2-1, with unresolved D. Germline CDR1 SGHDT, CDR2 YYEEEE. This CDR3 contains 12 residues. The V gene lost 2 bases and the J gene lost 9 bases, with 9 bases spanning the gap. DNA of the CDR3: TGTGCCAGCAGCTTTTCTAATGGTGAGCAGTTCTTC. This sequence encodes CASSFSNGEQFF. Drawing the rest from reference TRBV5-6 and TRBJ2-1, the complete variable domain is DAGVTQSPTHLIKTRGQQVTLRCSPKSGHDTVSWYQQALGQGPQFIFQYYEEEERQRGNFPDRFSGHQFPNYSSELNVNALLLGDSALYLCASSFSNGEQFFGPGTRLTVL.

Many counts were recorded for this clonotype. This rearrangement joins TRBV15 to TRBJ2-7, with TRBD2 matching 7 bases. The CDR3 totals 13 residues. V was clipped by 7 bases and J by 4 bases; unmatched bases: 7. Looked up from germline, CDR1 is LNHNV and CDR2 is YYDKDF (reference sequence). CDR3 DNA sequence: TGTGCCACCACTACGGGAGCGGGGTACGAGCAGTACTTC. Translating gives CATTTGAGYEQYF.

This chain joins TRBV29-1 and TRBJ2-5, with 8 bases identical to TRBD2. This CDR3 contains 14 residues. Germline CDR1 SQVTM, CDR2 ANQGSEA. V was pared by 6 bases and J by 4 bases, with 10 bases of the junction left unmatched. CDR3 amino acids: CSVGPQAGGETQYF. The CDR3 nucleotides are TGCAGCGTCGGCCCTCAGGCGGGAGGAGAGACCCAGTACTTC. Complete variable domain (other parts from reference TRBV29-1 and TRBJ2-5): SAVISQKPSRDICQRGTSLTIQCQVDSQVTMMFWYRQQPGQSLTLIATANQGSEATYESGFVIDKFPISRPNLTFSTLTVSNMSPEDSSIYLCSVGPQAGGETQYFGPGTRLLVL.

In this sample, this clonotype turned up a few times. The chain recombines TRBV7-9 with TRBJ2-3; 9 bases align to TRBD2. Germline V gene sequence: CDR1 SEHNR, CDR2 FQNEAQ (reference sequence). CDR3 size: 15 residues. V shed 3 bases and J 4 bases; nucleotides not matched to a gene: 5. The CDR3 DNA reads as TGTGCCAGCAGCTTGGCGCGGGGGGGCCCAGATACGCAGTATTTT. Translating gives CASSLARGGPDTQYF.

This clonotype was picked up a small number of times. The chain has TRBV7-8 and TRBJ2-1, with D perhaps TRBD2 (5 bases). The CDR3 runs to 14 residues. Trimming left V 5 bases short and J 4 bases short, with 12 bases between. Per the germline V gene, CDR1 is SGHVS and CDR2 is FQNEAQ. The CDR3 loop reads CASSRELQYNEQFF. Written as DNA, the CDR3 is TGTGCCAGCAGCCGGGAATTGCAGTACAATGAGCAGTTCTTC. Full variable domain (outside the CDR3, taken from reference TRBV7-8 and TRBJ2-1): GAGVSQSPRYKVAKRGQDVALRCDPISGHVSLFWYQQALGQGPEFLTYFQNEAQLDKSGLPSDRFFAERPEGSVSTLKIQRTQQEDSAVYLCASSRELQYNEQFFGPGTRLTVL.

This clonotype has a count of ten or more. This chain links TRBV9 with TRBJ1-2; 7 positions match TRBD1. The germline V gene encodes CDR1 SGDLS and CDR2 YYNGEE. The J segment lost 3 bases and the V segment lost 3 bases, leaving 5 bases of the junction unmatched. The CDR3 is 14 amino acids. CDR3 sequence (DNA): TGTGCCAGCAGCGAGGGGGCGGAGTACTATGGCTACACCTTC. Its protein is CASSEGAEYYGYTF.

This clonotype was counted a few times. The chain is built from TRBV29-1 and TRBJ2-1, with D tentatively TRBD2 (6 bases). Trimming shortened V by 3 bases and J by 4 bases, and 13 bases separated the two germline ends. The CDR3 runs to 14 residues. Looked up from germline, CDR1 is SQVTM and CDR2 is ANQGSEA. CDR3 sequence (DNA): TGCAGCGTTGATATCGGGGGAGGTTACAATGAGCAGTTCTTC. Encoded protein: CSVDIGGGYNEQFF.

This clonotype occurred many times. The chain is built from TRBV29-1 and TRBJ2-2; D ambiguous. The germline gives CDR1 SQVTM, CDR2 ANQGSEA. This CDR3 has 13 residues. Between the trimmed V and J ends, which lost 7 bases and 4 bases, there was a span of 13 bases. The CDR3 loop reads CSGGPKGTGELFF. As DNA, the CDR3 is TGCAGCGGCGGACCTAAGGGCACCGGGGAGCTGTTTTTT.

In this sample, this clonotype turned up many times. The rearrangement uses TRBV29-1 and TRBJ2-2, with TRBD2 matching over 11 bases. There are 15 residues in the CDR3. Germline V gives CDR1 SQVTM, CDR2 ANQGSEA. Trimming took 2 bases from V and 4 from J; bases not matched to a gene: 3. The CDR3 loop is CSVESSGRTTGELFF. The CDR3 nucleotides are TGCAGCGTTGAATCTAGCGGGAGGACCACCGGGGAGCTGTTTTTT.

The CDR3 sequence: CASSLVASGRVGELFF. The CDR3 nucleotides are TGTGCCAGCAGCTTAGTGGCTAGCGGGAGAGTCGGGGAGCTGTTTTTT. This rearrangement joins TRBV11-2 to TRBJ2-2; 10 bases agree with TRBD2. The CDR3 loop spans 16 amino acids. V was clipped by 1 base and J by 7 bases; unmatched bases: 6. In germline, CDR1 is SGHAT, CDR2 FQNNGV.